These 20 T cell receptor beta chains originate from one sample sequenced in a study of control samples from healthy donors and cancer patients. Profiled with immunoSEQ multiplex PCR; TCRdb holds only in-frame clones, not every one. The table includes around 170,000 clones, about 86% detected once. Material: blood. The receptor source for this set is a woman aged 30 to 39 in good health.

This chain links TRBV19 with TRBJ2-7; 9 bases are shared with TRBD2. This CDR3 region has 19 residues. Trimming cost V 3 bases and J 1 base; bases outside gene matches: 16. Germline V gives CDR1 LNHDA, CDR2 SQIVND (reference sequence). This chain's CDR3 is CASSILAGSGLWRSYEQYF. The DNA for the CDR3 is TGTGCCAGTAGTATTCTAGCGGGATCCGGGTTGTGGAGGTCCTACGAGCAGTACTTC.

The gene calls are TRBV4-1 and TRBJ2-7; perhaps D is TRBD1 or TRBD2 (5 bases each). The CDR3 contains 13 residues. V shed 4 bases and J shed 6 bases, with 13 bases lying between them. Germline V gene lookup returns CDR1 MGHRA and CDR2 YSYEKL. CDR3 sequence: CASSPYFGGEQYV. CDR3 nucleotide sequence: TGCGCCAGCAGCCCGTACTTTGGGGGCGAGCAGTACGTC.

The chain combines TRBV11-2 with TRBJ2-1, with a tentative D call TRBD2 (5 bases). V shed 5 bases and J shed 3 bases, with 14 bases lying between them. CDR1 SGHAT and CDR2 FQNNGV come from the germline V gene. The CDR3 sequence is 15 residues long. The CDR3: CASSPVRAVYNEQFF. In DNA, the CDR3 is TGTGCCAGCAGCCCCGTGAGGGCTGTCTACAATGAGCAGTTCTTC.

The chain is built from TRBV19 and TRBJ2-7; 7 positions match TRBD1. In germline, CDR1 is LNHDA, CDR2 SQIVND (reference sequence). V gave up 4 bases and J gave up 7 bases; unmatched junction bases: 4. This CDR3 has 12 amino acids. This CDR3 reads CASSKQGSEQYF. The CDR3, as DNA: TGTGCCAGTAGTAAACAGGGGAGTGAGCAGTACTTC.

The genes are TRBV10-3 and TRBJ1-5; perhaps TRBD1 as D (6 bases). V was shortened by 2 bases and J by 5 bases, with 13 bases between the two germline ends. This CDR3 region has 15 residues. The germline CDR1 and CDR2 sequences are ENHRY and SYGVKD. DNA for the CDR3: TGTGCCATCAGTGAGATAGGGGGAGATGATCAGCCCCAGCATTTT. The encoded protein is CAISEIGGDDQPQHF.

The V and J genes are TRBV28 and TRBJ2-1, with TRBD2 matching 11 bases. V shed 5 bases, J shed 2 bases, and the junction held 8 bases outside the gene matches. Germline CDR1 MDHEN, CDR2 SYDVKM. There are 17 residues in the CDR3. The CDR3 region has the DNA TGTGCCAGCAGTCCTAGCGGGAGGAACCCTCCCTACAATGAGCAGTTCTTC. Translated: CASSPSGRNPPYNEQFF.

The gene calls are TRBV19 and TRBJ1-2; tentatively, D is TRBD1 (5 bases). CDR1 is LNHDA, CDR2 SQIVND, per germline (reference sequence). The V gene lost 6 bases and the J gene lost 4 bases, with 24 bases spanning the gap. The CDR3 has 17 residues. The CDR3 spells CASSPGTFSDTIYGYTF. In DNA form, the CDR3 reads TGTGCCAGTAGCCCCGGGACCTTCAGTGATACCATCTATGGCTACACCTTC.

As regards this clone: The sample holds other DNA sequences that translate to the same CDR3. CDR3 in amino acids: CASSIARTGELFF. The CDR3, as DNA: TGTGCCAGTAGTATAGCACGCACCGGGGAGCTGTTTTTT. The chain links TRBV19 to TRBJ2-2, with D unresolved. CDR1 is LNHDA and CDR2 is SQIVND in the germline V gene (reference sequence). The V gene lost 1 base and the J gene lost 4 bases, with 4 bases spanning the gap. This CDR3 region has 13 residues.

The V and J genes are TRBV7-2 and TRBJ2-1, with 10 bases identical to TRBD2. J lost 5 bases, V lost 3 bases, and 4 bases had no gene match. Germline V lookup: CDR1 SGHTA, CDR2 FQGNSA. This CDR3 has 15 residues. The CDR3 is CASSFRAGGHNEQFF. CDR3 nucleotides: TGTGCCAGCAGCTTTAGAGCGGGGGGGCACAATGAGCAGTTCTTC.

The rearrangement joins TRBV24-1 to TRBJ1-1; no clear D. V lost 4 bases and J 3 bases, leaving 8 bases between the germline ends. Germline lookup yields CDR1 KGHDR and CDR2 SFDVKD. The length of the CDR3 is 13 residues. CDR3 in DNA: TGTGCCACCAGTGACCGGGGAGACACTGAAGCTTTCTTT. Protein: CATSDRGDTEAFF.

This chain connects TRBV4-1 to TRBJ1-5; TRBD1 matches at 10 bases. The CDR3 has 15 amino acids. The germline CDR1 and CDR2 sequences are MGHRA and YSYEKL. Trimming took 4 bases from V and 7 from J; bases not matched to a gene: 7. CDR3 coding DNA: TGCGCCAGCAGCCCGAGGGGGACAGGGGCCCAGCCCCAGCATTTT. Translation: CASSPRGTGAQPQHF.

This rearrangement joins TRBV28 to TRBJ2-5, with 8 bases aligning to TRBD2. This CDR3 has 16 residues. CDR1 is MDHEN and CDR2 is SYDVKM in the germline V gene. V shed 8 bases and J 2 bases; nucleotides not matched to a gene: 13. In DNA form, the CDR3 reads TGTGCCAGCTCCGCCGGACACTTAGCGGGACAAGAGACCCAGTACTTC. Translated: CASSAGHLAGQETQYF.

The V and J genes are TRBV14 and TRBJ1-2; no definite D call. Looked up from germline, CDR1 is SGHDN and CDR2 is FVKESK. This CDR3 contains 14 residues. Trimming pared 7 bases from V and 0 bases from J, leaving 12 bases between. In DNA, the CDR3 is TGTGCCAGCAAGGACTCCGGCGCTAACTATGGCTACACCTTC. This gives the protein CASKDSGANYGYTF. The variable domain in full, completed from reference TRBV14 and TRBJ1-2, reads EAGVTQFPSHSVIEKGQTVTLRCDPISGHDNLYWYRRVMGKEIKFLLHFVKESKQDESGMPNNRFLAERTGGTYSTLKVQPAELEDSGVYFCASKDSGANYGYTFGSGTRLTVV.

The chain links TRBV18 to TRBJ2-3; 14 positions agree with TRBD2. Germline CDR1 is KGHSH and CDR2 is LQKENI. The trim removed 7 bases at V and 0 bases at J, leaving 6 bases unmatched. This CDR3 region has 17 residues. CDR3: CASFGLAGGPSTDTQYF. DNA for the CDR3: TGTGCCAGCTTCGGACTAGCGGGGGGTCCGAGCACAGATACGCAGTATTTT.

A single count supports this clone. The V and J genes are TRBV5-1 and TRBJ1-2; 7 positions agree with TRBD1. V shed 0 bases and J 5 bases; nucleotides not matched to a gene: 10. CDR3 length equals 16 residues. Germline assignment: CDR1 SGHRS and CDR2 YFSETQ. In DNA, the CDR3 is TGCGCCAGCAGCTTGGGCGACAGGGCTACGGTGTATGGCTACACCTTC. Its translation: CASSLGDRATVYGYTF.

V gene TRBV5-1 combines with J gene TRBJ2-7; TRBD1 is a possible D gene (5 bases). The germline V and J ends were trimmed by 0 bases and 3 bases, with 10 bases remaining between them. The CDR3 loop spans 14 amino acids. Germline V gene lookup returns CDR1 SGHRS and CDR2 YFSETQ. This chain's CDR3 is CASSLDRIYYEQYF. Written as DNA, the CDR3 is TGCGCCAGCAGCTTGGACAGGATCTACTACGAGCAGTACTTC.

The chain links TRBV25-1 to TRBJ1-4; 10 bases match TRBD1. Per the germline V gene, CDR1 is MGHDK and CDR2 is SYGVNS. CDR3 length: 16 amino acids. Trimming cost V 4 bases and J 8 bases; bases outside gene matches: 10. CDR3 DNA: TGTGCCAGCAGTGTAAGACAGGGGGCTGTTCGGGAAAAACTGTTTTTT. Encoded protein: CASSVRQGAVREKLFF.

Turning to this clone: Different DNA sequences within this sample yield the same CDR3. The CDR3 DNA is TGCGCCAGCAGCTTGGGACAGGGAGCCTACAATGAGCAGTTCTTC. Its translation: CASSLGQGAYNEQFF. The V gene is TRBV5-1, the J gene TRBJ2-1; the match to TRBD1 covers 7 bases. Germline V gene sequence: CDR1 SGHRS, CDR2 YFSETQ. The CDR3 sequence is 15 residues long. J was trimmed by 2 bases and V by 0 bases; bases with no gene match: 2.

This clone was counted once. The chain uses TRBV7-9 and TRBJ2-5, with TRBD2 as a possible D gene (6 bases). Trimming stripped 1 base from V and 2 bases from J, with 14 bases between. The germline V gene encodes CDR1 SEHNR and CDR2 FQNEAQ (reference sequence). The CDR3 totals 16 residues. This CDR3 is CASSLGDSGYQETQYF. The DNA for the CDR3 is TGTGCCAGCAGCTTAGGCGATAGCGGATATCAAGAGACCCAGTACTTC.

The DNA for the CDR3 is TGTGCCAGCAGCCCGGCCCCTAGCGGGAGCCCGTACAATGAGCAGTTCTTC. Its protein product is CASSPAPSGSPYNEQFF. The chain carries TRBV5-4 and TRBJ2-1, with 10 bases that match TRBD2. In germline, CDR1 is SGHNT, CDR2 YYREEE (reference sequence). V was clipped by 4 bases and J by 4 bases; unmatched bases: 11. CDR3 length: 17 amino acids.